This T cell receptor (beta chain) stems from a study of blood T cell repertoires in COVID-19. Study-level information: Samples taken during acute and convalescent COVID-19 were collected in the United States, Italy and Spain. Nucleic acid was either cDNA or gDNA, and it came from T cells, B-cell-depleted T cells, or PBMCs.

Per the original methods: Estimation of nucleated cell counts relied on the amplification of reference gene primers. Using immunoSEQ multiplex PCR, the repertoire was profiled, and TCRdb retains in-frame clones only, with some absent. V and J calls plus clone size are reproduced from that table; the DNA served to infer D and trimming. Of some 88,000 clones listed, over 65% are singletons. The CDR3 loop spans 12 amino acids. Deletions cut 5 bases from V and 7 bases from J, with 8 bases between. Germline CDR1 PRHDT, CDR2 FYEKMQ (reference sequence). The clonotype was recovered from a woman in her 70s with acute or convalescent COVID-19. The rearrangement joins TRBV13 to TRBJ2-2; D is undetermined. The sample taken for sequencing was peripheral blood. The DNA for the CDR3 is TGTGCCAGCAGCCAGTCCAACGGGGAGCTGTTTTTT. It encodes CASSQSNGELFF.